The 8 T cell receptor beta chains presented below share a single source sample, sequenced in a study of Ad26.COV2.S vaccination and SARS-CoV-2 variants (TCRdb year 2021). The sample's treatment or condition label, in plain terms: some 20 received Ad26.COV2.S at low or high dose, single or two shots; roughly 5 received placebo; per-sample allocation not given. For vaccine and placebo recipients, repertoires were sequenced using samples collected on day 63 after the first injection. Receptor amplification or capture employed the immunoSEQ multiplex PCR assay. This is the immuneACCESS table as TCRdb keeps it, with only in-frame sequences that have V and J called. A part of the clones is gone; compared with another copy, unresolved V genes explain less than half, and the rest is unexplained. A total of more than 300,000 clones appear in this sample, 70% to 90% of them only once. About 10% of the sample is in the top ten clones.

The specimen was peripheral blood, collected in a trial of Ad26.COV2.S vaccine versus placebo. These receptors all come from a person between 18 and 59 years old who received the Ad26.COV2.S COVID-19 vaccine or a placebo.

V and J are TRBV6-2 or TRBV6-3 and TRBJ2-1, with D perhaps assigned TRBD1 or TRBD2 (5 bases each). Germline V gene lookup returns CDR1 MNHEY and CDR2 SVGEGT. Trimming shortened V by 4 bases and J by 3 bases, and 13 bases separated the two germline ends. CDR3 length equals 15 residues. The CDR3 reads CASSSRDPNYNEQFF. CDR3 DNA sequence: TGTGCCAGCAGTTCCCGGGACCCAAACTACAATGAGCAGTTCTTC.

This clone came up once. The J gene is TRBJ2-1, the V gene TRBV12-3 or TRBV12-4; D not certain. The CDR3 length is 12 residues. Deletions cut 1 base from V and 9 bases from J, with 7 bases between. This CDR3 is CASSLGVGEQFF. For the CDR3, the DNA is TGTGCCAGCAGTTTAGGTGTTGGTGAGCAGTTCTTC.

This sequence joins TRBV5-1 and TRBJ1-2; 7 bases match TRBD1. The CDR3 length is 13 residues. Germline V gene data show CDR1 as SGHRS and CDR2 as YFSETQ. Trimming removed 0 bases from V and 6 bases from J; junction bases left unmatched: 2. CDR3 DNA sequence: TGCGCCAGCAGCTTGGATCAGGGGGATGGCTACACCTTC. The encoded protein is CASSLDQGDGYTF.

This rearrangement joins TRBV2 to TRBJ1-1; tentatively, D is TRBD1 (5 bases). V lost 10 bases, J lost 0 bases, and 18 bases lay in between. The CDR3 is 15 amino acids. Germline loops: CDR1 SNHLY, CDR2 FYNNEI. The CDR3 sequence: CAIQHPGHMNTEAFF. Written as DNA, the CDR3 is TGTGCCATCCAGCACCCAGGGCACATGAACACTGAAGCTTTCTTT.

The chain links TRBV6-5 to TRBJ1-1; D uncertain. CDR1 and CDR2 (germline): MNHEY, SVGAGI. This CDR3 is built from 14 residues. Deletions cut 3 bases from V and 4 bases from J, with 12 bases between. As DNA, the CDR3 is TGTGCCAGCAGTTATGGGGTCGAGAGCACTGAAGCTTTCTTT. Encoded protein: CASSYGVESTEAFF.

The rearrangement joins TRBV10-3 to TRBJ2-3; TRBD2 agrees at 7 bases. The CDR3 totals 14 residues. The germline V gene has CDR1 ENHRY and CDR2 SYGVKD. J gave up 4 bases and V 4 bases, and 5 bases lay outside the gene matches. CDR3 sequence (DNA): TGTGCCATCAGTGGGGGGGGAGGGGCAGATACGCAGTATTTT. It encodes CAISGGGGADTQYF.

CDR3 amino acids: CASSIGQISNQPQHF. For the CDR3, the DNA is TGTGCCAGTAGTATTGGCCAGATTAGCAATCAGCCCCAGCATTTT. V usage is TRBV19 and J usage is TRBJ1-5; D remains ambiguous. CDR1 is LNHDA and CDR2 is SQIVND in the germline V gene (reference sequence). This CDR3 region has 15 residues. Between the trimmed V and J ends, which lost 3 bases and 0 bases, there was a span of 9 bases.

This chain links TRBV5-1 with TRBJ2-1; perhaps TRBD1 as D (6 bases). Germline CDR1 is SGHRS and CDR2 is YFSETQ. Deletions cut 5 bases from V and 0 bases from J, with 12 bases between. The CDR3 has 15 residues. This chain's CDR3 is CASSEGTSSYNEQFF. Here the CDR3 DNA reads TGCGCCAGCAGTGAAGGGACAAGCTCCTACAATGAGCAGTTCTTC.